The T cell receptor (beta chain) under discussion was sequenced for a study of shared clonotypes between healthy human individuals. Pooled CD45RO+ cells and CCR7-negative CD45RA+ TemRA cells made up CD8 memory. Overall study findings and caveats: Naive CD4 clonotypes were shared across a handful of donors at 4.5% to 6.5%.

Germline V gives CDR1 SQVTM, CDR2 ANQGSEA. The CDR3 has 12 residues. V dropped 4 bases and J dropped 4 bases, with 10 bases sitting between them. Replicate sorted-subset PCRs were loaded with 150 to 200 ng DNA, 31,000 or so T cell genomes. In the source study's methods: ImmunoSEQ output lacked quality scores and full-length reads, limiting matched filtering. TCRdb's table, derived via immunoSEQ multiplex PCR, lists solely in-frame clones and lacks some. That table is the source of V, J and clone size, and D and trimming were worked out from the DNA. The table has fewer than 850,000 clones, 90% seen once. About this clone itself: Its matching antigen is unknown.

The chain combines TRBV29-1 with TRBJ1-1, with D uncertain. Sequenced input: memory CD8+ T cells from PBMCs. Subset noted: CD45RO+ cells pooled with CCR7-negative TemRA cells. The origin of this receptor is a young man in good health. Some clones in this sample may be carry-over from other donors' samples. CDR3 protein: CSVVGPGTEAFF. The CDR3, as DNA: TGCAGCGTTGTTGGGCCGGGCACTGAAGCTTTCTTT.